This TCR beta chain was obtained from a study of CD8+CD57+ T cells in acquired aplastic anemia. In the study overall: Yields of DNA that came from sorted CD4+ and CD8+ cells averaged roughly 3 ug.

Ten or more counts support this clonotype. Its antigen is not identified. The V end lost 0 bases, the J end lost 3 bases, and 10 bases lay between the germline ends. Germline CDR1 and CDR2: SGDLS and YYNGEE. The CDR3 is made up of 15 amino acids. Study-wide results and caveats: Patients were compared with controls for CD8+ Simpson's diversity, and no significant difference emerged.

Genomic DNA was employed as the template in profiling TCR beta VDJ and CDR3. TCRdb itself ran the reads through MiXCR, one entry per CDR3 protein. Seen here are just over 400,000 distinct CDR3 sequences, 55% to 75% observed once, and the top ten hold approximately 4%. The clonotype was recovered from a human donor in good health, serving as a control. The sample comprised sorted CD4+, CD8+, or CD8+CD57+ T cells (not recorded which) from PBMCs. The chain has TRBV9 and TRBJ1-3, with a tentative D call TRBD1 (5 bases). CDR3 sequence reads: CASSVEGAGGNTIYF. CDR3 DNA sequence: TGTGCCAGCAGCGTAGAAGGGGCTGGTGGAAACACCATATATTTT. The variable domain in full, completed from reference TRBV9 and TRBJ1-3, reads DSGVTQTPKHLITATGQRVTLRCSPRSGDLSVYWYQQSLDQGLQFLIQYYNGEERAKGNILERFSAQQFPDLHSELNLSSLELGDSALYFCASSVEGAGGNTIYFGEGSWLTVV.